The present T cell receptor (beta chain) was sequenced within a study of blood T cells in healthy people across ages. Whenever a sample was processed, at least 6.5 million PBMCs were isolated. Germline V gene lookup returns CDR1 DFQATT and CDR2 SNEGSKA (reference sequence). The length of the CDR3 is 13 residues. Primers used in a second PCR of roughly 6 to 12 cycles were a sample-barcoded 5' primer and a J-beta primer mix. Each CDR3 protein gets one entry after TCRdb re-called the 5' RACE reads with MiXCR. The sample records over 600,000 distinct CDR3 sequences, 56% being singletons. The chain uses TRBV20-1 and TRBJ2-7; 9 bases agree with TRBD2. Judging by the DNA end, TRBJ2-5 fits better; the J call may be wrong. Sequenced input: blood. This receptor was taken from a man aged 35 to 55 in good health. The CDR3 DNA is TGCAGTGCGGCCCGACTAGCGGAAGAGACCCAGTACTTC. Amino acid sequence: CSAARLAEETQYF.